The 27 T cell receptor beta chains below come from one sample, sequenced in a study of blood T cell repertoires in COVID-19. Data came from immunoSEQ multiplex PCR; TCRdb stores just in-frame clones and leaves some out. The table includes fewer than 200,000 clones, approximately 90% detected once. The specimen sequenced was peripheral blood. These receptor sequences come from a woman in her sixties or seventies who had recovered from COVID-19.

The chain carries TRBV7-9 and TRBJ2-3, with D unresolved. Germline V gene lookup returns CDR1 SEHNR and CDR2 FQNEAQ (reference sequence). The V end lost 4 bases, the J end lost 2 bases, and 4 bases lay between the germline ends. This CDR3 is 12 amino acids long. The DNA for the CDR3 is TGTGCCAGCAGCTCTGTCACAGATACGCAGTATTTT. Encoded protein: CASSSVTDTQYF. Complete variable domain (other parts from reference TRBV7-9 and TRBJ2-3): DTGVSQNPRHKITKRGQNVTFRCDPISEHNRLYWYRQTLGQGPEFLTYFQNEAQLEKSRLLSDRFSAERPKGSFSTLEIQRTEQGDSAMYLCASSSVTDTQYFGPGTRLTVL.

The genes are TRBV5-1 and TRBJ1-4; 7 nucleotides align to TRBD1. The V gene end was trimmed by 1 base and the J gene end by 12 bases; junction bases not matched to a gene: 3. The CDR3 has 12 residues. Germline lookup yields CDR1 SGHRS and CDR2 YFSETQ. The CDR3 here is CASSLTGVELFF. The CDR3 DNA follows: TGCGCCAGCAGCTTGACAGGGGTAGAACTGTTTTTT. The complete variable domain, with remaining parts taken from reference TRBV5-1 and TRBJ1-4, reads KAGVTQTPRYLIKTRGQQVTLSCSPISGHRSVSWYQQTPGQGLQFLFEYFSETQRNKGNFPGRFSGRQFSNSRSEMNVSTLELGDSALYLCASSLTGVELFFGSGTQLSVL.

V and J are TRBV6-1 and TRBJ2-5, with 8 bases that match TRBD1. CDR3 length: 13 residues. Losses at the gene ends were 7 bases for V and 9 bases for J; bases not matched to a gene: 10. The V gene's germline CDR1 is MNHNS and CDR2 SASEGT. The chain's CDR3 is CASKLQGGLSQYF. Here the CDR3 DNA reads TGTGCCAGCAAATTACAGGGGGGCCTCTCCCAGTACTTC.

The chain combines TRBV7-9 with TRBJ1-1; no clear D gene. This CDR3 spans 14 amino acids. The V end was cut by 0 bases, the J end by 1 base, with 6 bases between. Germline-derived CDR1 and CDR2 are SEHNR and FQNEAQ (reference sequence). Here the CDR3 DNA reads TGTGCCAGCAGCTTAGCGGCCAGGAACACTGAAGCTTTCTTT. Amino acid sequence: CASSLAARNTEAFF.

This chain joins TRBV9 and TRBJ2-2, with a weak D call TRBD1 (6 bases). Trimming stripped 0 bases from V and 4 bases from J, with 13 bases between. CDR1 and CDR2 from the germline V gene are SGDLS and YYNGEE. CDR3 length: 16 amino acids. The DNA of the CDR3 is TGTGCCAGCAGCGTAGCTGGGGGCATTGGCACCGGGGAGCTGTTTTTT. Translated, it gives CASSVAGGIGTGELFF. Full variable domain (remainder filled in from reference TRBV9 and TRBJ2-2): DSGVTQTPKHLITATGQRVTLRCSPRSGDLSVYWYQQSLDQGLQFLIQYYNGEERAKGNILERFSAQQFPDLHSELNLSSLELGDSALYFCASSVAGGIGTGELFFGEGSRLTVL.

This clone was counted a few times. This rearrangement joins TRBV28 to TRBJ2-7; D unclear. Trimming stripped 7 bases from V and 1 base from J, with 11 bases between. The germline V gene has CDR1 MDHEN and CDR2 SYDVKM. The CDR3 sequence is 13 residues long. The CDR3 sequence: CASTADMSYEQYF. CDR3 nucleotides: TGTGCCAGCACCGCCGACATGTCCTACGAGCAGTACTTC.

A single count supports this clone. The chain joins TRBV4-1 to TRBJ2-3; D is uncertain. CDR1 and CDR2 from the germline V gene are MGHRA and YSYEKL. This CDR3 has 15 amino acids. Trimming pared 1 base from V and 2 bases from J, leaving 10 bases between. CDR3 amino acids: CASSQVEAPTDTQYF. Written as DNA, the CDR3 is TGCGCCAGCAGCCAAGTCGAAGCCCCCACAGATACGCAGTATTTT.

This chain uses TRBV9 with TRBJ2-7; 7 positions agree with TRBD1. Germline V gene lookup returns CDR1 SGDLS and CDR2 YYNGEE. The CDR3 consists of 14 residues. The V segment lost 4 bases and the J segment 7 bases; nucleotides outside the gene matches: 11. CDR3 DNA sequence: TGTGCCAGCAGCCTAGCCGGACAGGCCTGGGAGCAGTACTTC. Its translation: CASSLAGQAWEQYF.

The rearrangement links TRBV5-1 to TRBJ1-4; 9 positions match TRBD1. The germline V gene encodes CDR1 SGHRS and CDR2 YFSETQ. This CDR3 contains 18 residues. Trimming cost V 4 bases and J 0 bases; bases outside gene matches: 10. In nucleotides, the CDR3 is TGCGCCAGCAGCAAAGACACAGGGGGCTTTGCAACTAATGAAAAACTGTTTTTT. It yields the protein CASSKDTGGFATNEKLFF.

DNA for the CDR3: TGTGCCAGCAGCCGATGGATGCGGGTGACCAATTCACCTAACACTGAAGCTTTCTTT. As protein: CASSRWMRVTNSPNTEAFF. The V gene is TRBV11-2, the J gene TRBJ1-1; no clear D. This CDR3 is 19 amino acids long. Germline V gives CDR1 SGHAT, CDR2 FQNNGV. Trimming took off 5 bases at V and 2 bases at J, with 27 bases between the two ends. The full variable domain, in which reference TRBV11-2 and TRBJ1-1 provide the parts outside the CDR3, is EAGVAQSPRYKIIEKRQSVAFWCNPISGHATLYWYQQILGQGPKLLIQFQNNGVVDDSQLPKDRFSAERLKGVDSTLKIQPAKLEDSAVYLCASSRWMRVTNSPNTEAFFGQGTRLTVV.

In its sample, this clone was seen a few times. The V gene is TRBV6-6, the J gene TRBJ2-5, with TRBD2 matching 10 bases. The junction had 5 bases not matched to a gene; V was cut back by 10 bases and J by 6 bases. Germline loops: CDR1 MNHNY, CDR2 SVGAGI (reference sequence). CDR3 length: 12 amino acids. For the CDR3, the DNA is TGTGCCACCCAGCGGGGGGGGCAGACCCAGTACTTC. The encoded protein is CATQRGGQTQYF.

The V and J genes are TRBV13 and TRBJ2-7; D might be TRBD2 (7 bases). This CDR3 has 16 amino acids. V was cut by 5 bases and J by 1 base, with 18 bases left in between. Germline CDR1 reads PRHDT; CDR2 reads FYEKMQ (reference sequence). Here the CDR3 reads CASSPSGGGGSYEQYF. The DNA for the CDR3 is TGTGCCAGCAGCCCGTCTGGGGGAGGGGGTTCCTACGAGCAGTACTTC.

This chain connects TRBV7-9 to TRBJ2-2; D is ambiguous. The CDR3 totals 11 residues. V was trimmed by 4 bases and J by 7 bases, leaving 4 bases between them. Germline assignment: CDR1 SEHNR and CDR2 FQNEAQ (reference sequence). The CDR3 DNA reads TGTGCCAGCAGCTATTACGGGGAGCTGTTTTTT. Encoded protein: CASSYYGELFF.

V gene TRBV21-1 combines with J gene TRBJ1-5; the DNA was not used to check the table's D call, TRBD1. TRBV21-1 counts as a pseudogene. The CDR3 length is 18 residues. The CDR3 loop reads CASSNRTRLTDSNQPQHF. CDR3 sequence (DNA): TGTGCCAGCAGCAACAGGACAAGACTGACTGATAGCAATCAGCCCCAGCATTTT.

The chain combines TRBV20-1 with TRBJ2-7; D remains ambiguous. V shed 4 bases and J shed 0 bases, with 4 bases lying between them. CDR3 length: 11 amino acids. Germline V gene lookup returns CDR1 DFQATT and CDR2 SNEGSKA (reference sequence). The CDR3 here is CSATSSYEQYF. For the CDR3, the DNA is TGCAGTGCTACCAGCTCCTACGAGCAGTACTTC.

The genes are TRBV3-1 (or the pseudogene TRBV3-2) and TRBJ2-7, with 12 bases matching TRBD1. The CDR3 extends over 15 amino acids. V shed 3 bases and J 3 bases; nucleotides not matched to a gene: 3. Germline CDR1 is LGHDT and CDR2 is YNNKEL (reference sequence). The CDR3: CASSQGQGANYEQYF. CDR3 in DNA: TGTGCCAGCAGCCAGGGACAGGGGGCAAACTACGAGCAGTACTTC.

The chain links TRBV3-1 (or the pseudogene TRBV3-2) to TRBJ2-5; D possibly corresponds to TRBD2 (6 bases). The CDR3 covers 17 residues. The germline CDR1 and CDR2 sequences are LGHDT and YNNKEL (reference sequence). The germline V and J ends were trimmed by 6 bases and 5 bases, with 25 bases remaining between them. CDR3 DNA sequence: TGTGCCAGCAGACCTACCCCGGGAGAAGATGTTTCGGAGACCCAGTACTTC. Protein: CASRPTPGEDVSETQYF.

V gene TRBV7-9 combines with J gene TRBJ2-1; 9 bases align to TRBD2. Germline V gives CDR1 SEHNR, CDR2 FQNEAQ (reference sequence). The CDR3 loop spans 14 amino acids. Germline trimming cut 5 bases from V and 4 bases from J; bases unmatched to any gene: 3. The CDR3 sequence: CASSQTSGYNEQFF. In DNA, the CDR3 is TGTGCCAGCAGCCAGACTAGCGGATACAATGAGCAGTTCTTC.

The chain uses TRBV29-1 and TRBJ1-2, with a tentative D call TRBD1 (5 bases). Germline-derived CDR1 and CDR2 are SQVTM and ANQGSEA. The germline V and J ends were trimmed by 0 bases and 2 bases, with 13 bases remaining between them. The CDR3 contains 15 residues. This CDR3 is CSVEDRQKANYGYTF. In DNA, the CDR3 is TGCAGCGTTGAAGATCGACAGAAAGCAAACTATGGCTACACCTTC.

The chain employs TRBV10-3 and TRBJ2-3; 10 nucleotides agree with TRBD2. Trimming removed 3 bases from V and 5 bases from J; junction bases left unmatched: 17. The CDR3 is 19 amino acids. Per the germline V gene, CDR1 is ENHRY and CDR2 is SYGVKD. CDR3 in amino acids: CAISDGVGKASGGGDTQYF. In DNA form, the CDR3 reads TGTGCCATCAGTGATGGTGTCGGTAAGGCTAGCGGGGGTGGAGATACGCAGTATTTT.

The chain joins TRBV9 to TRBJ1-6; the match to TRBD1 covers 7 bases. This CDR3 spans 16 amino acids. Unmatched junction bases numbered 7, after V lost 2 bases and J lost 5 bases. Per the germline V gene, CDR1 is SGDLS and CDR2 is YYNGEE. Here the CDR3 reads CASSVRTGADNSPLHF. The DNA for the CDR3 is TGTGCCAGCAGCGTTAGAACAGGGGCGGATAATTCACCCCTCCACTTT.

The CDR3 protein is CASSILRGLAEAFF. CDR3 nucleotides: TGTGCCAGTAGTATACTGAGGGGGCTCGCTGAAGCTTTCTTT. The J gene is TRBJ1-1, the V gene TRBV19; 7 bases are shared with TRBD1. The CDR3 sequence is 14 residues long. Per germline, CDR1 LNHDA and CDR2 SQIVND (reference sequence). V shed 2 bases and J 6 bases; nucleotides not matched to a gene: 6.

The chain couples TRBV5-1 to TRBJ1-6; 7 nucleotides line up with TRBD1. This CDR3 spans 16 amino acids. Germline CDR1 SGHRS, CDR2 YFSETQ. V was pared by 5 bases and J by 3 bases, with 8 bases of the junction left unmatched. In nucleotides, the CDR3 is TGCGCCAGCAGTTTAGGACAGGCAAGCTATAATTCACCCCTCCACTTT. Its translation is CASSLGQASYNSPLHF.

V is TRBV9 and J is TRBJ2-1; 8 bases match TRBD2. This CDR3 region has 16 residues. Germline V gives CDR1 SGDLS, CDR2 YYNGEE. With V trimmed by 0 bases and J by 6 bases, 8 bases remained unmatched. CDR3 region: CASSVAGGPGINEQFF. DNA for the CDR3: TGTGCCAGCAGCGTAGCGGGGGGGCCCGGTATCAATGAGCAGTTCTTC.

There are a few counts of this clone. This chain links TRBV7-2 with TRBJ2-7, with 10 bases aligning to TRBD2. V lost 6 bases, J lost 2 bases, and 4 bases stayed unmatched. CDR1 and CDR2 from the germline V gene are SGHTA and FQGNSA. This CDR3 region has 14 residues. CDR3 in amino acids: CASSFSGGAYEQYF. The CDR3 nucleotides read TGTGCCAGCAGTTTCAGCGGGGGGGCCTACGAGCAGTACTTC.

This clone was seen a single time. The CDR3 sequence: CASSQRLAGSYEQYF. The CDR3 DNA follows: TGTGCCAGCAGCCAGAGATTAGCCGGATCCTACGAGCAGTACTTC. This chain joins TRBV6-5 and TRBJ2-7; D is unresolved. Germline CDR1 MNHEY, CDR2 SVGAGI. V dropped 6 bases and J dropped 1 base, with 16 bases sitting between them. The CDR3 runs 15 residues.

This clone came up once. CDR3 in amino acids: CASSVTTGGGTEAFF. CDR3 nucleotide sequence: TGTGCCAGCAGCGTGACGACAGGGGGTGGCACTGAAGCTTTCTTT. This chain connects TRBV9 to TRBJ1-1, with TRBD1 matching 9 bases. V trimming: 2 bases; J trimming: 4 bases; junction bases outside the gene matches: 6. Germline V gene sequence: CDR1 SGDLS, CDR2 YYNGEE. The CDR3 spans 15 residues.